Following are 22 T cell receptor beta chains from one sample sequenced in a study of CD8 T cells in Susac syndrome (dated by TCRdb to between 2018 and 2020). The receptor library was made with the immunoSEQ multiplex PCR assay. RNA was extracted using the RNeasy kit, and about 0.45 to 1 microgram was reverse transcribed with random hexamers. Through fastp at Q25 and MiXCR, TCRdb rebuilt clones from the public reads, retaining in-frame beta chains. Each CDR3 protein appears once, grouped with its most common genes and DNA. The sample has a few hundred thousand distinct CDR3 sequences on record, about 95% of them singletons. The ten top clones hold roughly 0.1% of the sample. Material: CD4+ T cells from PBMCs. Every receptor here comes from a human donor with multiple sclerosis.

J is TRBJ2-1 and V is TRBV20-1; no clear D gene. Germline CDR1 reads DFQATT; CDR2 reads SNEGSKA (reference sequence). Trimming left V 4 bases short and J 5 bases short, with 3 bases between. This CDR3 has 10 amino acids. The CDR3 loop reads CSAKNNEQFF. The CDR3 DNA follows: TGCAGTGCTAAAAACAATGAGCAGTTCTTC.

This chain joins TRBV14 and TRBJ2-7; D unclear. This CDR3 contains 12 residues. In germline, CDR1 is SGHDN, CDR2 FVKESK. Trimming stripped 0 bases from V and 9 bases from J, with 9 bases between. CDR3 residues: CASSQDRWGQYF. The CDR3 bases are TGTGCCAGCAGCCAAGACCGTTGGGGGCAGTACTTC.

The J gene is TRBJ2-1, the V gene TRBV15; 14 nucleotides line up with TRBD2. The junction had 8 bases not matched to a gene; V was cut back by 3 bases and J by 7 bases. This CDR3 is 17 amino acids long. The germline V gene has CDR1 LNHNV and CDR2 YYDKDF (reference sequence). The CDR3 sequence is CATSRGRGTSGRNEQFF. CDR3 coding DNA: TGTGCCACCAGCAGGGGAAGGGGGACTAGCGGGAGAAATGAGCAGTTCTTC. Together with reference TRBV15 and TRBJ2-1, the CDR3 gives the full variable domain: DAMVIQNPRYQVTQFGKPVTLSCSQTLNHNVMYWYQQKSSQAPKLLFHYYDKDFNNEADTPDNFQSRRPNTSFCFLDIRSPGLGDTAMYLCATSRGRGTSGRNEQFFGPGTRLTVL.

CDR3 sequence: CASSLPGPHRSYEQYF. CDR3 coding DNA: TGTGCCAGCAGTTTGCCCGGGCCCCATCGCTCCTACGAGCAGTACTTC. The chain combines TRBV12-3 or TRBV12-4 with TRBJ2-7; no clear D gene. Between the trimmed V and J ends, which lost 3 bases and 0 bases, there was a span of 15 bases. This CDR3 spans 16 amino acids.

This clonotype was seen more than once but under ten times. The J gene is TRBJ2-7, the V gene TRBV6-6; D uncertain. The germline gives CDR1 MNHNY, CDR2 SVGAGI (reference sequence). With 2 bases removed from V and 3 bases from J, the gap between germline ends came to 5 bases. The CDR3 covers 12 residues. CDR3 amino acids: CASSYRGYEQYF. The CDR3, as DNA: TGTGCCAGCAGTTACCGAGGCTACGAGCAGTACTTC.

This sequence joins TRBV27 and TRBJ2-2; 8 bases fit TRBD2. The CDR3 length is 17 residues. Looked up from germline, CDR1 is MNHEY and CDR2 is SMNVEV (reference sequence). Unmatched junction bases numbered 8, after V lost 1 base and J lost 4 bases. This chain's CDR3 is CASSLLSRGGRTGELFF. CDR3 in DNA: TGTGCCAGCAGTTTATTATCCCGGGGGGGGCGCACCGGGGAGCTGTTTTTT.

The chain recombines TRBV2 with TRBJ2-7; perhaps TRBD1 as D (6 bases). This CDR3 contains 14 residues. The germline V gene encodes CDR1 SNHLY and CDR2 FYNNEI. V was shortened by 4 bases and J by 13 bases, with 23 bases between the two germline ends. As DNA, the CDR3 is TGTGCCAGCAGTGTGCGACAGGAGCACCCCCAGGAATACTTC. It specifies CASSVRQEHPQEYF.

The rearrangement uses TRBV12-3 or TRBV12-4 and TRBJ1-1; tentatively, D is TRBD1 (6 bases). CDR3 length: 13 residues. Trimming pared 3 bases from V and 7 bases from J, leaving 12 bases between. CDR3 DNA: TGTGCCAGCAGTTTTGGGCAGGGGATTGAAGCTTTCTTT. Encoded protein: CASSFGQGIEAFF.

The CDR3 bases are TGCAGTGCTGGGGCTGGGGTGGGCTATACGCAGTATTTT. This codes for CSAGAGVGYTQYF. This chain links TRBV20-1 with TRBJ2-3, with a weak D call TRBD1 (5 bases). The ends were cut back, 5 bases at V and 7 bases at J, with 16 bases in the middle. The CDR3 is 13 residues long. The V gene's germline CDR1 is DFQATT and CDR2 SNEGSKA (reference sequence).

The J gene is TRBJ2-5, the V gene TRBV7-7; D is uncertain. CDR1 and CDR2 (germline): SSHAT, FNYEAQ (reference sequence). The CDR3 length is 13 residues. V lost 5 bases and J 1 base, leaving 8 bases between the germline ends. CDR3 coding DNA: TGTGCCAGCAGCCAGCGACTCCAAGAGACCCAGTACTTC. This encodes CASSQRLQETQYF. The full variable domain, in which reference TRBV7-7 and TRBJ2-5 provide the parts outside the CDR3, is GAGVSQSPRYKVTKRGQDVTLRCDPISSHATLYWYQQALGQGPEFLTYFNYEAQPDKSGLPSDRFSAERPEGSISTLTIQRTEQRDSAMYRCASSQRLQETQYFGPGTRLLVL.

The chain carries TRBV27 and TRBJ1-2; tentative D call: TRBD1 (6 bases). This CDR3 has 15 amino acids. V lost 2 bases, J lost 0 bases, and 10 bases lay in between. The germline V gene has CDR1 MNHEY and CDR2 SMNVEV (reference sequence). The DNA for the CDR3 is TGTGCCAGCAGTTTAAAACAGGGTGCTAACTATGGCTACACCTTC. Translation gives CASSLKQGANYGYTF.

The chain has TRBV3-1 and TRBJ2-5; D may match TRBD1 or TRBD2 (6 bases each). Germline V gives CDR1 LGHDT, CDR2 YNNKEL (reference sequence). The CDR3 contains 17 residues. Trimming cost V 2 bases and J 5 bases, with 21 bases left between them. The CDR3 loop is CASSQYGRGRVVETQYF. The CDR3, as DNA: TGTGCCAGCAGCCAATACGGACGGGGGCGAGTCGTGGAGACCCAGTACTTC.

The V call is TRBV6-1, the J call TRBJ2-1; D is perhaps TRBD1 (6 bases). There are 16 residues in the CDR3. In germline, CDR1 is MNHNS, CDR2 SASEGT. With 4 bases removed from V and 1 base from J, the gap between germline ends came to 14 bases. The DNA of the CDR3 is TGTGCCAGCAGTGGGACTGACAGGAGGTCCTACAATGAGCAGTTCTTC. Translated, it gives CASSGTDRRSYNEQFF.

In its sample, this clonotype was seen once. The rearrangement links TRBV12-3 or TRBV12-4 to TRBJ2-5; 11 nucleotides align to TRBD2. Losses at the gene ends were 6 bases for V and 1 base for J; bases not matched to a gene: 7. The CDR3 loop spans 16 amino acids. The CDR3 sequence is CASSRGSGGAQETQYF. CDR3 sequence (DNA): TGTGCCAGCAGCCGCGGTAGCGGGGGGGCCCAAGAGACCCAGTACTTC.

The gene calls are TRBV20-1 and TRBJ2-7, with D possibly matching TRBD1 (8 bases). Germline V lookup: CDR1 DFQATT, CDR2 SNEGSKA (reference sequence). V was shortened by 6 bases and J by 2 bases, with 20 bases between the two germline ends. This CDR3 region has 15 residues. The chain's CDR3 is CSARGGAGGPYEQYF. In DNA, the CDR3 is TGCAGTGCCCGAGGGGGGGCAGGGGGCCCCTACGAGCAGTACTTC.

This chain uses TRBV9 with TRBJ1-2; 7 bases fit TRBD1. J gave up 5 bases and V 0 bases, and 4 bases lay outside the gene matches. The CDR3 is 14 residues long. CDR1 is SGDLS, CDR2 YYNGEE, per germline. The CDR3 loop reads CASSVDGTAYGYTF. The CDR3 region has the DNA TGTGCCAGCAGCGTAGACGGGACAGCGTATGGCTACACCTTC.

The genes are TRBV7-9 and TRBJ1-5; perhaps TRBD1 as D (6 bases). The CDR3 extends over 14 amino acids. Germline V CDR1 and CDR2: SEHNR, FQNEAQ (reference sequence). V lost 2 bases and J lost 3, with 8 bases in between. The CDR3, as DNA: TGTGCCAGCAGCTTACGGGACACCAATCAGCCCCAGCATTTT. It codes for CASSLRDTNQPQHF.

The rearrangement uses TRBV5-1 and TRBJ2-7, with TRBD1 as a possible D gene (7 bases). This CDR3 is built from 15 residues. From germline, CDR1 is SGHRS and CDR2 YFSETQ. V was pared by 3 bases and J by 1 base, with 14 bases between. The DNA of the CDR3 is TGCGCCAGCAGCTCGGGGGACAGAATATCCTACGAGCAGTACTTC. Translating it yields CASSSGDRISYEQYF.

The V gene is TRBV19, the J gene TRBJ2-7, with D possibly being TRBD1 (6 bases). V lost 5 bases and J lost 0, with 11 bases in between. Looked up from germline, CDR1 is LNHDA and CDR2 is SQIVND (reference sequence). The CDR3 runs to 14 residues. This CDR3 reads CASSVTGSSYEQYF. In DNA, the CDR3 is TGTGCCAGTAGTGTGACAGGTAGCTCCTACGAGCAGTACTTC.

The chain joins TRBV30 to TRBJ1-4; D not certain. Trimming cost V 2 bases and J 0 bases, with 7 bases left between them. Germline values: CDR1 GTSNPN, CDR2 SVGIG (reference sequence). The CDR3 has 14 amino acids. CDR3 nucleotides: TGTGCCTGGAGTCCGGCTGCAACTAATGAAAAACTGTTTTTT. The encoded protein is CAWSPAATNEKLFF.

The chain links TRBV27 to TRBJ2-7; D is perhaps TRBD2 (6 bases). V gave up 6 bases and J gave up 2 bases, with 17 bases separating them. Germline V gene lookup returns CDR1 MNHEY and CDR2 SMNVEV (reference sequence). The CDR3 runs 15 residues. The CDR3 here is CASRALAGKAYEQYF. The CDR3 DNA is TGTGCCAGCAGAGCCCTCGCGGGAAAGGCCTACGAGCAGTACTTC.

The CDR3, as DNA: TGTGCCTGGAGGAGAGAAAAACTGTTTTTT. It yields the protein CAWRREKLFF. The V gene is TRBV30, the J gene TRBJ1-4; D remains unclear. The germline V gene has CDR1 GTSNPN and CDR2 SVGIG (reference sequence). Trimming removed 3 bases from V and 8 bases from J, with 4 bases in between. CDR3 length: 10 amino acids. Full variable domain (outside the CDR3, taken from reference TRBV30 and TRBJ1-4): SQTIHQWPATLVQPVGSPLSLECTVEGTSNPNLYWYRQAAGRGLQLLFYSVGIGQISSEVPQNLSASRPQDRQFILSSKKLLLSDSGFYLCAWRREKLFFGSGTQLSVL.